Listed here are 29 T cell receptor beta chains from one sample, sequenced in a study of T cell responses to AZD1222 COVID-19 vaccine. The repertoire was sequenced with immunoSEQ multiplex PCR; TCRdb's copy has only in-frame clones and lacks some. The data contain 200,000 or so clones, around 87% of them singletons. Specimen: peripheral blood, collected on day 0 of MenACWY control vaccination. All receptors come from an adult in good health.

The chain carries TRBV28 and TRBJ2-7; no firm D call. The V gene's germline CDR1 is MDHEN and CDR2 SYDVKM. This CDR3 spans 13 amino acids. Trimming shortened V by 2 bases and J by 5 bases, and 10 bases separated the two germline ends. The DNA of the CDR3 is TGTGCCAGCAGTTTAGGGCGGCTTAACGAGCAGTACTTC. This sequence encodes CASSLGRLNEQYF.

The CDR3 protein is CASSDLGSYEQYF. CDR3 DNA: TGTGCCAGCAGTGACCTAGGCTCCTACGAGCAGTACTTC. This rearrangement joins TRBV6-1 to TRBJ2-7; D is unresolved. The CDR3 length is 13 residues. Germline V gene data show CDR1 as MNHNS and CDR2 as SASEGT. V was trimmed by 3 bases and J by 0 bases, leaving 6 bases between them.

J is TRBJ1-1 and V is TRBV9; 9 bases match TRBD1. There are 14 residues in the CDR3. V shed 3 bases and J 4 bases; nucleotides not matched to a gene: 4. Germline CDR1 is SGDLS and CDR2 is YYNGEE. Here the CDR3 reads CASSARDRATEAFF. The CDR3 nucleotides read TGTGCCAGCAGCGCTCGGGACAGGGCCACTGAAGCTTTCTTT.

This chain connects TRBV18 to TRBJ1-3; the match to TRBD1 covers 8 bases. J gave up 6 bases and V 6 bases, and 7 bases lay outside the gene matches. This CDR3 spans 14 amino acids. CDR1 KGHSH and CDR2 LQKENI come from the germline V gene. This CDR3 reads CASSHGQGANTIYF. DNA for the CDR3: TGTGCCAGCTCCCACGGACAGGGCGCAAACACCATATATTTT.

The rearrangement uses TRBV7-8 and TRBJ1-5; maybe TRBD1 (5 bases). V was pared by 5 bases and J by 1 base, with 12 bases between. Looked up from germline, CDR1 is SGHVS and CDR2 is FQNEAQ. The CDR3 is made up of 15 amino acids. This CDR3 is CASSHSRDSNQPQHF. The CDR3 bases are TGTGCCAGCAGCCATTCCCGGGACAGCAATCAGCCCCAGCATTTT.

J is TRBJ2-1 and V is TRBV5-1; 10 nucleotides line up with TRBD2. V lost 4 bases to trimming and J lost 4 bases; unmatched junction nucleotides: 5. CDR1 and CDR2 from the germline V gene are SGHRS and YFSETQ. The CDR3 spans 15 residues. The CDR3 DNA is TGCGCCAGCAGCAGTTCACTAGCGGGGTACAATGAGCAGTTCTTC. Protein product: CASSSSLAGYNEQFF. Drawing the rest from reference TRBV5-1 and TRBJ2-1, the complete variable domain is KAGVTQTPRYLIKTRGQQVTLSCSPISGHRSVSWYQQTPGQGLQFLFEYFSETQRNKGNFPGRFSGRQFSNSRSEMNVSTLELGDSALYLCASSSSLAGYNEQFFGPGTRLTVL.

This clone was found once. The rearrangement joins TRBV4-3 to TRBJ1-3; weak D call: TRBD1 (5 bases). The V end lost 0 bases, the J end lost 8 bases, and 26 bases lay between the germline ends. CDR1 is LGHNA, CDR2 YSLEER, per germline. CDR3 length: 19 amino acids. CDR3 amino acids: CASSQDKVRLDNGVDTIYF. In nucleotides, the CDR3 is TGCGCCAGCAGCCAAGATAAAGTGAGGCTGGACAACGGAGTGGACACCATATATTTT.

The rearrangement uses TRBV7-9 and TRBJ1-4; D call uncertain. The CDR3 runs to 15 residues. CDR1 is SEHNR and CDR2 is FQNEAQ in the germline V gene (reference sequence). Trimming took 7 bases from V and 7 from J, leaving 19 bases between them. As DNA, the CDR3 is TGTGCCAGCACCTTTGGCAGGAGTGGCGGTGAAAAACTGTTTTTT. Protein sequence: CASTFGRSGGEKLFF.

V is TRBV6-2 or TRBV6-3 and J is TRBJ1-2; 9 bases map to TRBD1. The CDR3 covers 16 residues. Germline CDR1 MNHEY, CDR2 SVGEGT. J gave up 7 bases and V 2 bases, and 11 bases lay outside the gene matches. CDR3 nucleotides: TGTGCCAGCAGTTACGCACAAGGGACAGGGCAGGCTGGCTACACCTTC. Translating it yields CASSYAQGTGQAGYTF.

The chain carries TRBV2 and TRBJ2-3; perhaps TRBD1 as D (5 bases). Trimming shortened V by 5 bases and J by 5 bases, and 8 bases separated the two germline ends. Germline assignment: CDR1 SNHLY and CDR2 FYNNEI. The length of the CDR3 is 12 residues. CDR3: CASSLQGDTQYF. The CDR3 DNA is TGTGCCAGCAGTCTCCAGGGAGATACGCAGTATTTT.

A note on this clone: The same CDR3 is also encoded by other DNA sequences in this sample. The rearrangement links TRBV30 to TRBJ1-2; D may be TRBD1 (6 bases). Trimming pared 3 bases from V and 7 bases from J, leaving 6 bases between. The germline V gene has CDR1 GTSNPN and CDR2 SVGIG (reference sequence). This CDR3 region has 10 residues. DNA of the CDR3: TGTGCCTGGAGACAGGGTGGCTACACCTTC. It translates to CAWRQGGYTF.

CDR3 sequence reads: CASSLYPGALNTEAFF. DNA of the CDR3: TGTGCCAGCAGTCTTTACCCAGGGGCCTTGAACACTGAAGCTTTCTTT. V is TRBV27 and J is TRBJ1-1; D is possibly TRBD1 (6 bases). Germline-derived CDR1 and CDR2 are MNHEY and SMNVEV (reference sequence). The CDR3 is made up of 16 amino acids. V was shortened by 5 bases and J by 0 bases, with 16 bases between the two germline ends.

The rearrangement joins TRBV18 to TRBJ1-1; maybe TRBD1 (6 bases). The CDR3 consists of 14 residues. Germline assignment: CDR1 KGHSH and CDR2 LQKENI. The V end lost 5 bases, the J end lost 4 bases, and 14 bases lay between the germline ends. The CDR3 reads CASSSAGALTEAFF. The CDR3 region has the DNA TGTGCCAGCTCATCCGCGGGGGCGCTCACTGAAGCTTTCTTT.

This clone was counted a single time. This chain joins TRBV30 and TRBJ1-2; TRBD1 might be the D (5 bases). This CDR3 is 12 amino acids long. Trimming removed 4 bases at V and 6 bases at J, with 12 bases between. Germline CDR1 is GTSNPN and CDR2 is SVGIG (reference sequence). The CDR3 DNA follows: TGTGCCTGGACACCGGGGGGGGATGGCTACACCTTC. Protein sequence: CAWTPGGDGYTF. The full variable domain, completed using reference TRBV30 and TRBJ1-2, is SQTIHQWPATLVQPVGSPLSLECTVEGTSNPNLYWYRQAAGRGLQLLFYSVGIGQISSEVPQNLSASRPQDRQFILSSKKLLLSDSGFYLCAWTPGGDGYTFGSGTRLTVV.

This clone was observed a single time. The chain recombines TRBV28 with TRBJ1-2; D is undetermined. Trimming took off 2 bases at V and 2 bases at J, with 6 bases between the two ends. The germline gives CDR1 MDHEN, CDR2 SYDVKM. The CDR3 sequence is 13 residues long. The CDR3 nucleotides read TGTGCCAGCAGTTTAGGTGGGAACTATGGCTACACCTTC. Protein product: CASSLGGNYGYTF.

The chain links TRBV4-3 to TRBJ2-2; 8 bases align to TRBD2. The CDR3 consists of 16 residues. Trimming at V came to 5 bases and at J to 6 bases, leaving 11 bases not matched to a gene. CDR1 is LGHNA, CDR2 YSLEER, per germline. DNA for the CDR3: TGCGCCAGCAGCAGGGGGGAGCGGGGGTCTGCCGGGGAGCTGTTTTTT. Protein: CASSRGERGSAGELFF.

V usage is TRBV6-5 and J usage is TRBJ2-7; 7 bases match TRBD1. This CDR3 is built from 14 residues. The V segment lost 6 bases and the J segment 6 bases; nucleotides outside the gene matches: 11. Germline V gene lookup returns CDR1 MNHEY and CDR2 SVGAGI. The DNA for the CDR3 is TGTGCCAGCAGAGGGGGCTTGGCAGGGCCCGAGCAGTACTTC. This encodes CASRGGLAGPEQYF.

This clone has more than one count but fewer than ten. This chain connects TRBV29-1 to TRBJ2-7, with 7 nucleotides matching TRBD1. CDR1 is SQVTM and CDR2 is ANQGSEA in the germline V gene. Trimming at V came to 5 bases and at J to 5 bases, leaving 6 bases not matched to a gene. The CDR3 totals 12 residues. Written as DNA, the CDR3 is TGCAGCGTTAGACAGGGTAGGCACGAGCAGTACTTC. This gives the protein CSVRQGRHEQYF.

The rearrangement links TRBV18 to TRBJ2-1, with 12 positions matching TRBD2. Germline V gene data show CDR1 as KGHSH and CDR2 as LQKENI. This CDR3 spans 18 amino acids. V lost 3 bases and J lost 5; bases outside the gene matches: 11. CDR3 coding DNA: TGTGCCAGCTCACCCCTGCGACTAGCGGGAGTCGTTGACAATGAGCAGTTCTTC. Its protein product is CASSPLRLAGVVDNEQFF.

This clone was seen only once. The rearrangement uses TRBV7-8 and TRBJ1-2; D may be TRBD1 (5 bases). Per the germline V gene, CDR1 is SGHVS and CDR2 is FQNEAQ. The CDR3 is 13 residues long. V was cut by 5 bases and J by 4 bases, with 11 bases left in between. DNA of the CDR3: TGTGCCAGCAGCCCCGGGGGTCTCTATGGCTACACCTTC. Translation: CASSPGGLYGYTF.

The chain combines TRBV7-9 with TRBJ1-4; D not resolved. The CDR3 length is 13 residues. CDR1 is SEHNR and CDR2 is FQNEAQ in the germline V gene (reference sequence). Trimming shortened V by 5 bases and J by 6 bases, and 10 bases separated the two germline ends. CDR3 loop: CASSPGSHEKLFF. CDR3 bases: TGTGCCAGCAGCCCTGGTTCCCATGAAAAACTGTTTTTT.

V gene TRBV9 combines with J gene TRBJ2-6, with a weak D call TRBD1 (6 bases). Germline CDR1 is SGDLS and CDR2 is YYNGEE. V gave up 3 bases and J gave up 0 bases, with 10 bases separating them. This CDR3 is built from 16 residues. For the CDR3, the DNA is TGTGCCAGCAGCGCCGGACAGAACTCTGGGGCCAACGTCCTGACTTTC. Amino acids: CASSAGQNSGANVLTF.

The chain recombines TRBV11-3 with TRBJ2-3, with 9 bases identical to TRBD1. The CDR3 loop spans 16 amino acids. The trim removed 1 base at V and 3 bases at J, leaving 5 bases unmatched. The V gene's germline CDR1 is SGHNT and CDR2 YENEEA. CDR3 region: CASSLGGQGRTDTQYF. DNA of the CDR3: TGTGCCAGCAGCTTAGGGGGACAGGGAAGGACAGATACGCAGTATTTT.

The chain uses TRBV25-1 and TRBJ2-1; TRBD2 matches 13 bases. CDR1 MGHDK and CDR2 SYGVNS come from the germline V gene. Trimming at V came to 6 bases and at J to 7 bases, leaving 3 bases not matched to a gene. This CDR3 is 14 amino acids long. CDR3 sequence: CASRLAGGKNEQFF. The CDR3, as DNA: TGTGCCAGCAGACTAGCGGGGGGGAAAAATGAGCAGTTCTTC.

This clone was detected only once. The rearrangement uses TRBV2 and TRBJ1-1; D unresolved. CDR3 length: 13 residues. Germline V gives CDR1 SNHLY, CDR2 FYNNEI. Trimming removed 6 bases from V and 1 base from J, with 9 bases in between. CDR3 amino acids: CASSPTGNTEAFF. Written as DNA, the CDR3 is TGTGCCAGCAGCCCTACTGGGAACACTGAAGCTTTCTTT.

The chain links TRBV28 to TRBJ1-5; D might be TRBD1 (6 bases). This CDR3 contains 16 residues. CDR1 and CDR2 (germline): MDHEN, SYDVKM. V was shortened by 5 bases and J by 5 bases, with 19 bases between the two germline ends. In DNA form, the CDR3 reads TGTGCCAGCAGTCGATTAGGGGGACGGAGGGATCAGCCCCAGCATTTT. It encodes CASSRLGGRRDQPQHF.

This chain uses TRBV11-3 with TRBJ2-2; 7 positions match TRBD1. Looked up from germline, CDR1 is SGHNT and CDR2 is YENEEA. CDR3 length equals 17 residues. V was pared by 2 bases and J by 5 bases, with 11 bases of the junction left unmatched. The CDR3, as DNA: TGTGCCAGCAGCTTACGGGCGACAGGGAAAGGAACCGGGGAGCTGTTTTTT. Its translation is CASSLRATGKGTGELFF.

This clone appeared a single time. The rearrangement joins TRBV11-2 to TRBJ2-2; D unclear. Germline assignment: CDR1 SGHAT and CDR2 FQNNGV. The V and J ends lost 0 bases and 2 bases respectively, with 7 bases between them. The CDR3 consists of 15 residues. As DNA, the CDR3 is TGTGCCAGCAGCTTAGACATCAAAAACACCGGGGAGCTGTTTTTT. It is translated as CASSLDIKNTGELFF.

The rearrangement links TRBV12-2 to TRBJ1-4. TRBV12-2 is given as a pseudogene. This CDR3 contains 17 residues. The CDR3 loop reads CASRWSGERTSNEKLFF. CDR3 nucleotide sequence: TGTGCAAGTCGCTGGAGCGGGGAACGTACGTCTAATGAAAAACTGTTTTTT.